One and the same sample provided the 28 T cell receptor beta chains below, sequenced in a study of blood T cell repertoires in COVID-19. Some clones are missing from TCRdb's copy, which holds only in-frame ones; the method was immunoSEQ multiplex PCR. The table shows roughly 250,000 clones, with 65% to 85% occurring only once. The specimen was peripheral blood. The receptors were gathered from a human donor in a cohort sampled during active COVID-19.

The chain combines TRBV4-1 with TRBJ1-2; D not resolved. Trimming took off 0 bases at V and 4 bases at J, with 30 bases between the two ends. Germline loops: CDR1 MGHRA, CDR2 YSYEKL. The CDR3 consists of 21 residues. CDR3 bases: TGCGCCAGCAGCCAAGATCCCCCCCCACATGGTCTAGCGTCATCACCCTATGGCTACACCTTC. Translating it yields CASSQDPPPHGLASSPYGYTF.

The chain joins TRBV2 to TRBJ2-2; D ambiguous. V lost 0 bases to trimming and J lost 7 bases, with 6 bases between them. CDR1 is SNHLY and CDR2 is FYNNEI in the germline V gene. The length of the CDR3 is 13 residues. The CDR3 loop is CASSEAIGGELFF. The CDR3, as DNA: TGTGCCAGCAGTGAAGCAATCGGCGGGGAGCTGTTTTTT.

The CDR3 sequence: CASSEGLAGGRLETQYF. For the CDR3, the DNA is TGCGCCAGCAGTGAAGGACTAGCGGGGGGGCGATTAGAAACGCAGTATTTT. The chain uses TRBV10-1 and TRBJ2-3, with 15 positions matching TRBD2. Germline CDR1 and CDR2: WNHNN and SYGVQD (reference sequence). Trimming removed 3 bases from V and 9 bases from J; junction bases left unmatched: 10. CDR3 length: 17 residues.

The J gene is TRBJ2-7, the V gene TRBV12-3 or TRBV12-4, with D maybe TRBD2 (5 bases). The CDR3 length is 11 residues. V was clipped by 6 bases and J by 6 bases, with 9 bases between them. CDR3 residues: CASREGSEQYF. The CDR3 coding sequence is TGTGCCAGCAGAGAGGGAAGCGAGCAGTACTTC.

This clone appeared once. The rearrangement joins TRBV11-2 to TRBJ1-4, with D possibly being TRBD1 (6 bases). The CDR3 totals 13 residues. CDR1 SGHAT and CDR2 FQNNGV come from the germline V gene. Trimming removed 5 bases from V and 8 bases from J, with 12 bases in between. The CDR3 region has the DNA TGTGCCAGCAGCCCGCACAGGGACGAAAAACTGTTTTTT. Translated: CASSPHRDEKLFF.

V gene TRBV7-3 combines with J gene TRBJ1-1; D is unclear. The germline V and J ends were trimmed by 0 bases and 2 bases, with 10 bases remaining between them. The CDR3 covers 15 residues. The germline V gene has CDR1 SGHTA and CDR2 FQGTGA. The CDR3 sequence: CASSLTSGLNTEAFF. The DNA for the CDR3 is TGTGCCAGCAGCTTAACGTCAGGACTTAACACTGAAGCTTTCTTT.

The chain has TRBV25-1 and TRBJ2-1; TRBD1 might be the D (6 bases). This CDR3 spans 17 amino acids. Trimming took 0 bases from V and 5 from J, leaving 17 bases between them. Germline V gives CDR1 MGHDK, CDR2 SYGVNS. CDR3 protein: CASSEYRTAKTNNEQFF. For the CDR3, the DNA is TGTGCCAGCAGTGAATATCGGACAGCGAAAACAAACAATGAGCAGTTCTTC.

CDR3 coding DNA: TGCGCCAGCAGTGACCCCGGACAGGGGGACACTGAAGCTTTCTTT. Protein product: CASSDPGQGDTEAFF. The chain uses TRBV10-1 and TRBJ1-1; 10 bases match TRBD1. V shed 3 bases, J shed 3 bases, and the junction held 4 bases outside the gene matches. There are 15 residues in the CDR3. The V gene's germline CDR1 is WNHNN and CDR2 SYGVQD (reference sequence).

The chain recombines TRBV7-2 with TRBJ2-5, with 10 bases lining up with TRBD1. The CDR3 is 15 residues long. Germline trimming cut 5 bases from V and 5 bases from J; bases unmatched to any gene: 8. CDR1 and CDR2 from the germline V gene are SGHTA and FQGNSA. CDR3 amino acids: CASSPRMGQGETQYF. CDR3 nucleotide sequence: TGTGCCAGCAGCCCACGAATGGGACAGGGGGAGACCCAGTACTTC. The full variable domain, in which reference TRBV7-2 and TRBJ2-5 provide the parts outside the CDR3, is GAGVSQSPSNKVTEKGKDVELRCDPISGHTALYWYRQSLGQGLEFLIYFQGNSAPDKSGLPSDRFSAERTGGSVSTLTIQRTQQEDSAVYLCASSPRMGQGETQYFGPGTRLLVL.

The rearrangement joins TRBV18 to TRBJ2-3; 13 bases fit TRBD2. CDR1 is KGHSH and CDR2 is LQKENI in the germline V gene. This CDR3 region has 17 residues. Trimming cost V 4 bases and J 5 bases; bases outside gene matches: 9. The CDR3 region has the DNA TGTGCCAGCTCACGCGAATACCGGACTAGCGGGGGAGATACGCAGTATTTT. Its protein product is CASSREYRTSGGDTQYF.

The chain uses TRBV5-4 and TRBJ1-2; possibly TRBD1 for D (5 bases). Germline V gives CDR1 SGHNT, CDR2 YYREEE (reference sequence). The CDR3 has 15 amino acids. V lost 2 bases and J lost 4, with 15 bases in between. The CDR3 nucleotides read TGTGCCAGCAGCTTTCAATGGGCAGGGTCCTATGGCTACACCTTC. Its translation: CASSFQWAGSYGYTF.

This sequence joins TRBV19 and TRBJ2-1, with 11 bases matching TRBD2. This CDR3 has 15 residues. After removal of 3 bases from V and 4 bases from J, the junction contained 2 bases not matched to a gene. Germline V lookup: CDR1 LNHDA, CDR2 SQIVND (reference sequence). CDR3 residues: CASSMGTSGYNEQFF. The CDR3 DNA sequence: TGTGCCAGTAGTATGGGGACTAGCGGTTACAATGAGCAGTTCTTC.

CDR3 amino acids: CASSYENRGKGTDTQYF. CDR3 bases: TGCGCCAGCAGCTATGAGAACAGGGGAAAGGGCACAGATACGCAGTATTTT. The chain couples TRBV5-1 to TRBJ2-3, with 7 bases aligning to TRBD1. Unmatched junction bases numbered 11, after V lost 3 bases and J lost 1 base. Germline V gene lookup returns CDR1 SGHRS and CDR2 YFSETQ. The CDR3 is 17 amino acids.

As for this clone: Other DNA sequences in this specimen translate into the identical CDR3. V is TRBV7-6 and J is TRBJ2-5; D gene ambiguous. Germline V gene data show CDR1 as SGHVS and CDR2 as FNYEAQ. The CDR3 covers 13 residues. V was trimmed by 2 bases and J by 2 bases, leaving 6 bases between them. The CDR3 reads CASSLRVQETQYF. In DNA form, the CDR3 reads TGTGCCAGCAGCTTACGGGTTCAAGAGACCCAGTACTTC. The entire variable domain, with the rest obtained from reference TRBV7-6 and TRBJ2-5, is as follows: GAGVSQSPRYKVTKRGQDVALRCDPISGHVSLYWYRQALGQGPEFLTYFNYEAQQDKSGLPNDRFSAERPEGSISTLTIQRTEQRDSAMYRCASSLRVQETQYFGPGTRLLVL.

The chain joins TRBV5-1 to TRBJ2-1, with TRBD1 matching over 7 bases. CDR1 is SGHRS, CDR2 YFSETQ, per germline. V trimming: 7 bases; J trimming: 5 bases; junction bases outside the gene matches: 12. The CDR3 covers 15 residues. The CDR3 is CASAKESGGHNEQFF. The CDR3 DNA is TGCGCCAGCGCCAAGGAGTCAGGGGGTCACAATGAGCAGTTCTTC.

The chain uses TRBV6-4 and TRBJ1-2; 7 nucleotides align to TRBD1. The ends lost 3 bases at V and 8 bases at J; junction bases unmatched: 6. The CDR3 spans 13 residues. CDR1 and CDR2 (germline): MRHNA, SNTAGT. The CDR3 DNA sequence: TGTGCCAGCAGTGAAAACAGGGGTTTCGGCTACACCTTC. Translated: CASSENRGFGYTF.

The chain combines TRBV4-2 with TRBJ1-2; TRBD1 agrees at 10 bases. Unmatched junction bases numbered 7, after V lost 4 bases and J lost 2 bases. The germline CDR1 and CDR2 sequences are LGHNA and YNFKEQ. The CDR3 runs 16 residues. The CDR3 DNA sequence: TGTGCCAGCAGCCCTACGACAGGGGGCGAAAACTATGGCTACACCTTC. Its protein is CASSPTTGGENYGYTF.

This clone was picked up one time. The chain couples TRBV6-1 to TRBJ1-3, with D maybe TRBD1 (6 bases). Per germline, CDR1 MNHNS and CDR2 SASEGT. The CDR3 has 16 amino acids. V lost 4 bases and J 0 bases, leaving 13 bases between the germline ends. The CDR3 sequence is CASSARQASSGNTIYF. CDR3 bases: TGTGCCAGCAGTGCGCGACAGGCAAGCTCTGGAAACACCATATATTTT.

This CDR3 reads CASSPSGGNYGYTF. The DNA of the CDR3 is TGTGCCAGCTCACCCTCTGGCGGGAACTATGGCTACACCTTC. The rearrangement uses TRBV18 and TRBJ1-2; no firm D call. Germline CDR1 and CDR2: KGHSH and LQKENI. Between the trimmed V and J ends, which lost 3 bases and 2 bases, there was a span of 10 bases. This CDR3 is 14 amino acids long.

The chain combines TRBV21-1 with TRBJ2-5; the DNA was not compared with TRBD2, the D call given in the table. TRBV21-1 constitutes a pseudogene. The CDR3 runs 15 residues. CDR3 sequence: CARLPPSGRQETQYF. Here the CDR3 DNA reads TGTGCCAGGTTACCACCGAGCGGGAGGCAAGAGACCCAGTACTTC.

The J gene is TRBJ2-5, the V gene TRBV18; D gene ambiguous. The CDR3 has 15 amino acids. The V end lost 2 bases, the J end lost 5 bases, and 15 bases lay between the germline ends. Germline CDR1 and CDR2: KGHSH and LQKENI. CDR3 coding DNA: TGTGCCAGCTCACCAAACCATCAACGCCAGGAGACCCAGTACTTC. Encoded protein: CASSPNHQRQETQYF.

The chain uses TRBV19 and TRBJ2-5; a weak D match, TRBD1 (6 bases). Between the trimmed V and J ends, which lost 5 bases and 5 bases, there was a span of 15 bases. The CDR3 length is 14 residues. CDR1 and CDR2 (germline): LNHDA, SQIVND (reference sequence). The DNA for the CDR3 is TGTGCCAGTAGTCCTGGACAGAATAGGGAGACCCAGTACTTC. Translating it yields CASSPGQNRETQYF.

CDR3 in amino acids: CASSDTSTDTQYF. The CDR3 bases are TGCGCCAGCAGTGATACTAGCACAGATACGCAGTATTTT. This rearrangement joins TRBV10-1 to TRBJ2-3, with D unresolved. This CDR3 is built from 13 residues. V shed 3 bases and J shed 0 bases, with 4 bases lying between them. CDR1 and CDR2 from the germline V gene are WNHNN and SYGVQD (reference sequence).

This clone was counted a single time. The gene calls are TRBV25-1 and TRBJ2-1, with 8 positions matching TRBD1. Unmatched junction bases numbered 7, after V lost 6 bases and J lost 6 bases. The CDR3 covers 14 residues. Germline V gene data show CDR1 as MGHDK and CDR2 as SYGVNS. In DNA form, the CDR3 reads TGTGCCAGCAGGAGGACAGGGACCGCCAATGAGCAGTTCTTC. It codes for CASRRTGTANEQFF.

This clone was seen a few times. V gene TRBV18 combines with J gene TRBJ1-6; D is perhaps TRBD1 (6 bases). Germline CDR1 and CDR2: KGHSH and LQKENI. The CDR3 is 15 amino acids. V was clipped by 3 bases and J by 6 bases, with 12 bases between them. The CDR3 DNA is TGTGCCAGCTCACCTGGACGGGACACTAATTCACCCCTCCACTTT. Translation: CASSPGRDTNSPLHF.

The gene calls are TRBV2 and TRBJ1-6; 11 nucleotides align to TRBD1. Losses at the gene ends were 10 bases for V and 7 bases for J; bases not matched to a gene: 12. Germline V CDR1 and CDR2: SNHLY, FYNNEI. CDR3 length equals 16 residues. The CDR3 sequence: CATTPGQGGRNSPLHF. The CDR3 DNA sequence: TGTGCCACGACCCCGGGACAGGGGGGGCGAAATTCACCCCTCCACTTT.

The chain employs TRBV7-9 and TRBJ2-7, with TRBD1 matching over 12 bases. Germline lookup yields CDR1 SEHNR and CDR2 FQNEAQ (reference sequence). Germline trimming cut 3 bases from V and 5 bases from J; bases unmatched to any gene: 8. The CDR3 covers 16 residues. CDR3 loop: CASSFPPGQGANEQYF. The CDR3, as DNA: TGTGCCAGCAGCTTCCCGCCGGGACAGGGGGCTAACGAGCAGTACTTC.

The chain is built from TRBV7-2 and TRBJ1-1; D gene uncertain. Trimming shortened V by 5 bases and J by 4 bases, and 14 bases separated the two germline ends. From germline, CDR1 is SGHTA and CDR2 FQGNSA. The length of the CDR3 is 14 residues. The CDR3 DNA reads as TGTGCCAGCAGCCCGGGGAGGGCGAGCACTGAAGCTTTCTTT. This translates into CASSPGRASTEAFF.